This T cell receptor (beta chain) was documented in a study of blood T cell repertoires in COVID-19. Study-wide background: The United States, Italy and Spain were the sources of the acute and convalescent COVID-19 samples. The analysed material was cDNA or gDNA that came from T cells, B-cell-depleted T cells, or PBMCs.

Per the original methods: Reference gene primer amplification in the assay estimated nucleated cell counts. Sequencing used immunoSEQ multiplex PCR; TCRdb keeps in-frame clones, though not all of them. The V and J calls and clone size are taken from that table; D and trimming were inferred from the DNA. The data show over 250,000 clones, just under 90% seen once. The junction had 13 bases not matched to a gene; V was cut back by 7 bases and J by 0 bases. Germline loops: CDR1 SGHRS, CDR2 YFSETQ. This CDR3 comprises 18 residues. J is TRBJ2-3 and V is TRBV5-1; TRBD2 matches at 11 bases. Sequencing was performed on peripheral blood. The clonotype originates from a woman aged 45 to 65 with COVID-19, enrolled during active disease. The CDR3 nucleotides are TGCGCCAGCCGATCTAGCGGGAGGACTTACAGTAGCACAGATACGCAGTATTTT. Encoded protein: CASRSSGRTYSSTDTQYF.